This TCR beta chain came from a study of neoadjuvant anti-PD-1 for oral cavity cancer. Trimming took 3 bases from V and 5 from J, leaving 9 bases between them. CDR3 size: 14 residues. The germline CDR1 and CDR2 sequences are SGHDT and YYEEEE. Clones were read by immunoSEQ multiplex PCR, and TCRdb kept only the in-frame ones, dropping some. The sample consists of 73,000 or so clones, roughly 84% of them appearing once. Time point defined: after neoadjuvant nivolumab, at surgical resection. The clonotype was recovered from a person aged 35-80 years with oral cavity squamous cell carcinoma. The sample was PBMCs, taken after nivolumab (anti-PD-1) treatment. The chain couples TRBV5-6 to TRBJ1-6; D not certain. The CDR3 is CASSSLGNNSPLHF. The DNA for the CDR3 is TGTGCCAGCAGCTCCCTGGGGAATAATTCACCCCTCCACTTT.